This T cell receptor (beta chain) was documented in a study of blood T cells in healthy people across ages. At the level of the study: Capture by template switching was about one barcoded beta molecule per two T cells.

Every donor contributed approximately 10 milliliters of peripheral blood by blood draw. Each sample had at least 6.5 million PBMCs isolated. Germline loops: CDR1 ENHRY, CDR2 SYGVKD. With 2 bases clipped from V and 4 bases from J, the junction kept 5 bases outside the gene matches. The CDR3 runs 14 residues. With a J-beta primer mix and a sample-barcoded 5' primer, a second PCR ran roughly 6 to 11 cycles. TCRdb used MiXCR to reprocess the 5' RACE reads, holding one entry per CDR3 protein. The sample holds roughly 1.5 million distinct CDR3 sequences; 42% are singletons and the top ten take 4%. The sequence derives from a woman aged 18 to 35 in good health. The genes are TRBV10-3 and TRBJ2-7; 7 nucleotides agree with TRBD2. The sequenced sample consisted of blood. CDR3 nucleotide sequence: TGTGCCATCAGTGAGGAGGGACTATTATACGAGCAGTACTTC. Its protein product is CAISEEGLLYEQYF.